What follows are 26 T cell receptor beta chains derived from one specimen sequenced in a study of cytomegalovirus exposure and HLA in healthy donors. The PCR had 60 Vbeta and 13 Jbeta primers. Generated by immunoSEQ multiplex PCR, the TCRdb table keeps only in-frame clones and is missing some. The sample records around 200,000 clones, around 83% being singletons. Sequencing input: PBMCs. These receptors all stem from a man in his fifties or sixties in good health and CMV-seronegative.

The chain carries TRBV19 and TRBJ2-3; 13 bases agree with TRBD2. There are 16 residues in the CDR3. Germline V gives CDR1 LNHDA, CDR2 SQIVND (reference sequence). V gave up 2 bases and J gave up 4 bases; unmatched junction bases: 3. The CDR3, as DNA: TGTGCCAGTAGTATAAGAACTAGCGGGAGGGCAGATACGCAGTATTTT. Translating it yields CASSIRTSGRADTQYF.

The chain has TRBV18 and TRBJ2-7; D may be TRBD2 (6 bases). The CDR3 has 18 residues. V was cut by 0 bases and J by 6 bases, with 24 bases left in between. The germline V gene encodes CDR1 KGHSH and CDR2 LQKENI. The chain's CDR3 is CASSPPALFGGSRGEQYF. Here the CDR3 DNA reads TGTGCCAGCTCACCACCGGCCCTTTTCGGGGGATCTCGGGGCGAGCAGTACTTC. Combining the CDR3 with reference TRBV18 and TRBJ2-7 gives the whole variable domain NAGVMQNPRHLVRRRGQEARLRCSPMKGHSHVYWYRQLPEEGLKFMVYLQKENIIDESGMPKERFSAEFPKEGPSILRIQQVVRGDSAAYFCASSPPALFGGSRGEQYFGPGTRLTVT.

CDR3: CAISERLDLYGYTF. The CDR3 bases are TGTGCCATCAGTGAGAGACTGGATCTTTATGGCTACACCTTC. This chain connects TRBV10-3 to TRBJ1-2, with D unresolved. Trimming left V 2 bases short and J 5 bases short, with 12 bases between. This CDR3 contains 14 residues. Germline-derived CDR1 and CDR2 are ENHRY and SYGVKD.

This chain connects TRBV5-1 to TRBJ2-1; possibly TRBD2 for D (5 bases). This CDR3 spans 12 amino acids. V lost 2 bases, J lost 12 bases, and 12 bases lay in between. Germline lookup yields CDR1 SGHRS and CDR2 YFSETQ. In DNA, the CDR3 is TGCGCCAGCAGCTTAGGGAGTCGATGGCAGTTCTTC. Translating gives CASSLGSRWQFF.

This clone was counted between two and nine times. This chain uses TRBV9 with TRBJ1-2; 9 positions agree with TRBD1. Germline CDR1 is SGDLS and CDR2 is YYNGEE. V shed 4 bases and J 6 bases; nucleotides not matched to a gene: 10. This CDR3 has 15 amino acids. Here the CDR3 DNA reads TGTGCCAGCAGCCCTCGGGGGAGGACAGGGGATGGCTACACCTTC. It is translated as CASSPRGRTGDGYTF.

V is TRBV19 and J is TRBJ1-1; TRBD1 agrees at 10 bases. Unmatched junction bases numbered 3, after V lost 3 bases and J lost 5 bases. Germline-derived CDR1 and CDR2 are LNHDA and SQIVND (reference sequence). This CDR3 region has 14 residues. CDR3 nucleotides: TGTGCCAGTAGTATGACAGGGGGCAAGACTGAAGCTTTCTTT. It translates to CASSMTGGKTEAFF.

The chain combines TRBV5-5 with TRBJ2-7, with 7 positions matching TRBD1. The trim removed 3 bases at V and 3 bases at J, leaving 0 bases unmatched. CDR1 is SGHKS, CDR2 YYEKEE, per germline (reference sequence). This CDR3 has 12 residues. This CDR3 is CASSWTGYEQYF. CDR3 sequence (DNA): TGTGCCAGCAGCTGGACAGGCTACGAGCAGTACTTC.

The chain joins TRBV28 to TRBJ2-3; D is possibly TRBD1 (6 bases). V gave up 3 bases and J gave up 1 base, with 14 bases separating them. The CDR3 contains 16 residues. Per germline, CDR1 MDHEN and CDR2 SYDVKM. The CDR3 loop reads CASSFTSGARTDTQYF. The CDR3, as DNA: TGTGCCAGCAGTTTTACCTCAGGGGCACGCACAGATACGCAGTATTTT. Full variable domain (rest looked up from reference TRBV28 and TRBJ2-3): DVKVTQSSRYLVKRTGEKVFLECVQDMDHENMFWYRQDPGLGLRLIYFSYDVKMKEKGDIPEGYSVSREKKERFSLILESASTNQTSMYLCASSFTSGARTDTQYFGPGTRLTVL.

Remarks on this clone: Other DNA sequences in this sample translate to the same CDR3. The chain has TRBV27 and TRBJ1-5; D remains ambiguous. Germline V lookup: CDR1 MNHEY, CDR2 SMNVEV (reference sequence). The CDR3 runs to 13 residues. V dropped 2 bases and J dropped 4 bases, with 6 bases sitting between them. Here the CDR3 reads CASSLRENQPQHF. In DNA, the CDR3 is TGTGCCAGCAGTTTAAGAGAAAATCAGCCCCAGCATTTT.

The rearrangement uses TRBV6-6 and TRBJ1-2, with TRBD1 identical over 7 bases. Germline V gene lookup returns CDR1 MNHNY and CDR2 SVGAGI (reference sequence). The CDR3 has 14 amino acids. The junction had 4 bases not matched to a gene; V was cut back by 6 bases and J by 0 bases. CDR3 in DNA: TGTGCCAGCAGGGTGACAGGGACTAACTATGGCTACACCTTC. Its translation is CASRVTGTNYGYTF.

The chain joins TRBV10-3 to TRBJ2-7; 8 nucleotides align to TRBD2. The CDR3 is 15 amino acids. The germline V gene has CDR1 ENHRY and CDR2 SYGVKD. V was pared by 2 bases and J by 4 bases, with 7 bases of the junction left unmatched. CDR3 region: CAISEGSGGRYEQYF. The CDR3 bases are TGTGCCATCAGTGAGGGGAGCGGGGGTCGGTACGAGCAGTACTTC.

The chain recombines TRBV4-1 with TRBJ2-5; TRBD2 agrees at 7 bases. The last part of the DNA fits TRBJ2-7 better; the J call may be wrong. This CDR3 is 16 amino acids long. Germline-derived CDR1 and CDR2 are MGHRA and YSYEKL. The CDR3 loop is CASSQDFEGRAYEQYF. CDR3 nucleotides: TGCGCCAGCAGCCAAGATTTTGAAGGGAGGGCTTACGAGCAGTACTTC.

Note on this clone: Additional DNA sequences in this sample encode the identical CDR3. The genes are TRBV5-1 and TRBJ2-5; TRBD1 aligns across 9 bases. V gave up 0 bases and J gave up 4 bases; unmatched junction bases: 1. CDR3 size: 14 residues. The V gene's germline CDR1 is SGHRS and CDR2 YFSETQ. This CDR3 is CASSLGQGGETQYF. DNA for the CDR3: TGCGCCAGCAGCTTGGGACAGGGGGGAGAGACCCAGTACTTC.

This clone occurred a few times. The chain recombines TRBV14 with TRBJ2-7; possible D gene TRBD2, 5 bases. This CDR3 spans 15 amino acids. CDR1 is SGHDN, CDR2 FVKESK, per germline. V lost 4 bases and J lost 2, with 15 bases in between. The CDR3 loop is CASSLHARLTYEQYF. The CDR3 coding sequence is TGTGCCAGCAGCCTTCACGCTAGACTAACCTACGAGCAGTACTTC.

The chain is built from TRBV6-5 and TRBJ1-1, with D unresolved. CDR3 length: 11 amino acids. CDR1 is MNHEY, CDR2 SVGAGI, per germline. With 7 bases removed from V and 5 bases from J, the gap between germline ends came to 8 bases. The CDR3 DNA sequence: TGTGCCAGCATCTTCTCGACTGAAGCTTTCTTT. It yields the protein CASIFSTEAFF.

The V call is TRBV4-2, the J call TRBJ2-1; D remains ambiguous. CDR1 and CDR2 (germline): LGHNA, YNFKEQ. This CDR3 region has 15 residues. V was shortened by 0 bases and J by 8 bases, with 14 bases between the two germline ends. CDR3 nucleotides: TGTGCCAGCAGCCAAGAATTGGCTAGTAATCATGAGCAGTTCTTC. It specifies CASSQELASNHEQFF.

The CDR3 spells CASSALGTGGKNTEAFF. The CDR3 nucleotides read TGTGCCAGCAGCGCGCTCGGGACAGGTGGGAAGAACACTGAAGCTTTCTTT. This chain joins TRBV9 and TRBJ1-1; 8 nucleotides agree with TRBD1. V shed 3 bases and J 1 base; nucleotides not matched to a gene: 11. The CDR3 is made up of 17 amino acids. CDR1 SGDLS and CDR2 YYNGEE come from the germline V gene.

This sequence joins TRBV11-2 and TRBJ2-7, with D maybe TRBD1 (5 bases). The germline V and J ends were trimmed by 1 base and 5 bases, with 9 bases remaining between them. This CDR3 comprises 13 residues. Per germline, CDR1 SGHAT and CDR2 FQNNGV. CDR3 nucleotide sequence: TGTGCCAGCAGCTTAGCCCCCAGGGACGAGCAGTACTTC. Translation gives CASSLAPRDEQYF. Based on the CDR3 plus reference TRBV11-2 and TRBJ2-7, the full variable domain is EAGVAQSPRYKIIEKRQSVAFWCNPISGHATLYWYQQILGQGPKLLIQFQNNGVVDDSQLPKDRFSAERLKGVDSTLKIQPAKLEDSAVYLCASSLAPRDEQYFGPGTRLTVT.

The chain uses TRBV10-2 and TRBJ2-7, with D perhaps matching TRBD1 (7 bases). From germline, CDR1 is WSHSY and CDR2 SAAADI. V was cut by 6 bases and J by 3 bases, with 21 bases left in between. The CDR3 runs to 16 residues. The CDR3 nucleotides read TGCGCCAGCAGCTCGGGACAGACTAGTCTGGACTACGAGCAGTACTTC. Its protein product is CASSSGQTSLDYEQYF.

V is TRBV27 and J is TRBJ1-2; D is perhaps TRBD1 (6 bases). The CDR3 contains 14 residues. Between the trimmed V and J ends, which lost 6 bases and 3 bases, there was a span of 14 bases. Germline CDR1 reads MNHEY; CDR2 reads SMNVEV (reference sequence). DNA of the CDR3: TGTGCCAGCAGCCAGGAGAGGGGGTACTATGGCTACACCTTC. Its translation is CASSQERGYYGYTF.

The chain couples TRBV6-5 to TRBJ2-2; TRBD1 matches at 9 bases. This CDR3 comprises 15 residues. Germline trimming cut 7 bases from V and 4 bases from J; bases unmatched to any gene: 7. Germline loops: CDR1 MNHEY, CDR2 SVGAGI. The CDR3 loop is CASTVGDRVTGELFF. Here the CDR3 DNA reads TGTGCCAGCACTGTAGGGGACAGGGTCACCGGGGAGCTGTTTTTT.

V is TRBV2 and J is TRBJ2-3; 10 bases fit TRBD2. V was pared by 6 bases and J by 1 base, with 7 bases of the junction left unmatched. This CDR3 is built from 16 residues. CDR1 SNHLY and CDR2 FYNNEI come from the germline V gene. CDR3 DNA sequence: TGTGCCAGCAGGATAAGAGGACTAGCGGGCACAGATACGCAGTATTTT. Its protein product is CASRIRGLAGTDTQYF.

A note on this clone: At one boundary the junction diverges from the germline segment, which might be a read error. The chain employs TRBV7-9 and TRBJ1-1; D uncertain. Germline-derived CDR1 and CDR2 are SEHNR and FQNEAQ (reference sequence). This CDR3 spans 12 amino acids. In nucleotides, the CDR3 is TGTTCCAGCAGCTCGCAGGAATCTGAAGCTTTCTTT. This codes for CSSSSQESEAFF.

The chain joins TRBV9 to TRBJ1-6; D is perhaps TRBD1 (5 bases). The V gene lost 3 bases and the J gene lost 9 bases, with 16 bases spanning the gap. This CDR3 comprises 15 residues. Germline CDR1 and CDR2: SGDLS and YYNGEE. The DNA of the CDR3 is TGTGCCAGCAGCGGTGCAATGGGGGGAAGTTCACCCCTCCACTTT. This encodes CASSGAMGGSSPLHF.

CDR3 sequence: CASSLGQNTGELFF. CDR3 DNA sequence: TGTGCCAGCAGCTTGGGACAGAACACCGGGGAGCTGTTTTTT. The chain couples TRBV5-4 to TRBJ2-2; D call uncertain. Trimming removed 0 bases from V and 1 base from J, with 4 bases in between. Looked up from germline, CDR1 is SGHNT and CDR2 is YYREEE (reference sequence). The CDR3 totals 14 residues.

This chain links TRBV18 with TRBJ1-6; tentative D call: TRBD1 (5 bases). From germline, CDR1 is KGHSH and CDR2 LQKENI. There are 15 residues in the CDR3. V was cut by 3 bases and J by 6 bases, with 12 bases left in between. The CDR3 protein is CASSPGGGFNSPLHF. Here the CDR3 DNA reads TGTGCCAGCTCACCTGGCGGGGGATTTAATTCACCCCTCCACTTT.